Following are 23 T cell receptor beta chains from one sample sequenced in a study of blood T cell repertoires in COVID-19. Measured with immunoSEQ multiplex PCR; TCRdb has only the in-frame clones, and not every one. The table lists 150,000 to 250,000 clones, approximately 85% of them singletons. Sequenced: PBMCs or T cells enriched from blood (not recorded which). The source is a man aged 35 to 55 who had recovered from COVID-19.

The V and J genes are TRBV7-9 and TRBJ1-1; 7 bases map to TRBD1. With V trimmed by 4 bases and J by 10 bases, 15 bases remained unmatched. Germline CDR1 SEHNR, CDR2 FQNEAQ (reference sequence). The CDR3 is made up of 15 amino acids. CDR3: CASSSFRGEAYGAFF. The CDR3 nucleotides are TGTGCCAGCAGCTCGTTCAGGGGGGAAGCTTATGGAGCTTTCTTT.

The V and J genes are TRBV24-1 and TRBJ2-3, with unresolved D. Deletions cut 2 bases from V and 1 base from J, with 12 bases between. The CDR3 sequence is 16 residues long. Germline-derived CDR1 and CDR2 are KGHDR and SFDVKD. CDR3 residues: CATSDSMAVRTDTQYF. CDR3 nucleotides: TGTGCCACCAGTGATTCAATGGCGGTCCGCACAGATACGCAGTATTTT.

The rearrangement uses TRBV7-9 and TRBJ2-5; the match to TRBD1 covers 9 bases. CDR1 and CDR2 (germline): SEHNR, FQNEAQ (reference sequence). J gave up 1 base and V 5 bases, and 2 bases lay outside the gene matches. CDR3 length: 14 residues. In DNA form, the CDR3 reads TGTGCCAGCAGCCTGGACAGGGGCCAAGAGACCCAGTACTTC. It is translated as CASSLDRGQETQYF.

CDR3 region: CASSPQTGSYEQYF. The CDR3 coding sequence is TGTGCCAGCAGCCCCCAGACAGGTTCCTACGAGCAGTACTTC. The chain is built from TRBV11-2 and TRBJ2-7; weak D call: TRBD1 (6 bases). V lost 5 bases and J lost 1, with 12 bases in between. CDR1 and CDR2 from the germline V gene are SGHAT and FQNNGV. CDR3 size: 14 residues.

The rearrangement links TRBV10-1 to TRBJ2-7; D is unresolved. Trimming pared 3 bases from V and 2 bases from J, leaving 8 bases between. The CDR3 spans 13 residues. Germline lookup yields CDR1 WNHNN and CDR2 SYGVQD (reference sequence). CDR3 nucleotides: TGCGCCAGCAGTGAATGCGGTACCTACGAGCAGTACGTC. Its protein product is CASSECGTYEQYV.

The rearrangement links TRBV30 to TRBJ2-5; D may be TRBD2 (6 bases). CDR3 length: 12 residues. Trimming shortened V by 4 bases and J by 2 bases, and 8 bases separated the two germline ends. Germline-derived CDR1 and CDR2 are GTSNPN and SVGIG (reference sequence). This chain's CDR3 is CAWMRGQETQYF. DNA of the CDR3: TGTGCCTGGATGCGGGGTCAAGAGACCCAGTACTTC.

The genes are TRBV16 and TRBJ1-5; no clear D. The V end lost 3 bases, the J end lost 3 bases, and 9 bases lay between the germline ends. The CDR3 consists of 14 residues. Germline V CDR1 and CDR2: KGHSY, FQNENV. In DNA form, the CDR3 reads TGTGCCAGCAGCCAGCAGGCCGTCAATCAGCCCCAGCATTTT. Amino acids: CASSQQAVNQPQHF.

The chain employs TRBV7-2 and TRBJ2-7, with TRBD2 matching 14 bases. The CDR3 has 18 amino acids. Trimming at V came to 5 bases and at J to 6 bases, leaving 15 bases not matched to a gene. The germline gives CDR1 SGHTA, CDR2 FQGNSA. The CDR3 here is CASSPGTSGRGDYLEQYF. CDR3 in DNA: TGTGCCAGCAGCCCCGGGACTAGCGGGAGAGGGGACTATCTCGAGCAGTACTTC.

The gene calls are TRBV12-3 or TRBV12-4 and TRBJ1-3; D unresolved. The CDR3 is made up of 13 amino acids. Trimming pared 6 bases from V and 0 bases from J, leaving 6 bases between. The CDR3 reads CASRPTSGNTIYF. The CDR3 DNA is TGTGCCAGCAGACCTACCTCTGGAAACACCATATATTTT.

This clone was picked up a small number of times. The CDR3 spells CASSLYSWTYRGETQYF. CDR3 coding DNA: TGTGCCAGCAGCCTCTATAGCTGGACTTACCGGGGTGAGACCCAGTACTTC. The rearrangement links TRBV13 to TRBJ2-5; tentative D call: TRBD2 (5 bases). Germline CDR1 PRHDT, CDR2 FYEKMQ (reference sequence). Trimming took off 5 bases at V and 5 bases at J, with 24 bases between the two ends. The CDR3 length is 17 residues.

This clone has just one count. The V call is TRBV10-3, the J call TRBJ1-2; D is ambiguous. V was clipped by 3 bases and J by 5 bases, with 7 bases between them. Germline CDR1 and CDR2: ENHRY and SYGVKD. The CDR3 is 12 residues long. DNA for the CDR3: TGTGCCATCAGTGACCTAAATTATGGCTACACCTTC. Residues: CAISDLNYGYTF.

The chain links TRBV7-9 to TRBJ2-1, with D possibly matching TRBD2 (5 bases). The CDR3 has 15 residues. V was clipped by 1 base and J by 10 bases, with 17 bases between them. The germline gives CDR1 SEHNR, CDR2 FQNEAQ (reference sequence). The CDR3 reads CASSLGFGLVQEQFF. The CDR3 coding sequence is TGTGCCAGCAGCTTAGGTTTTGGACTCGTGCAAGAGCAGTTCTTC.

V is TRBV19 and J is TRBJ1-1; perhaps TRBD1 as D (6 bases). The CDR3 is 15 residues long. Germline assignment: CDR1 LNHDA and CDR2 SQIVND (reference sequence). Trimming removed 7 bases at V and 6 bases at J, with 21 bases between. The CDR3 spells CASNEPGGGLAEAFF. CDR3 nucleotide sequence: TGTGCCAGTAATGAACCCGGCGGGGGCTTGGCTGAAGCTTTCTTT.

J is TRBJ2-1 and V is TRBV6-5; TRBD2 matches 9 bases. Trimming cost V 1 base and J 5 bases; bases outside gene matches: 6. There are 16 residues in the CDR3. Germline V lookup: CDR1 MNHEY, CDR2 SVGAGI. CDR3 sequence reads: CASSYLTSGNDNEQFF. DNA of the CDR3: TGTGCCAGCAGTTACTTGACTAGCGGTAACGACAATGAGCAGTTCTTC.

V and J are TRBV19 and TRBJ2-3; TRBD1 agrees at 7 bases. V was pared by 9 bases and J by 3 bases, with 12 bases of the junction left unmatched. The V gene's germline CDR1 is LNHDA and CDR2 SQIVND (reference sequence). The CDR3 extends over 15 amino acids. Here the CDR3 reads CASQSRQGGTDTQYF. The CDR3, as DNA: TGTGCCAGCCAATCCCGACAGGGTGGGACAGATACGCAGTATTTT.

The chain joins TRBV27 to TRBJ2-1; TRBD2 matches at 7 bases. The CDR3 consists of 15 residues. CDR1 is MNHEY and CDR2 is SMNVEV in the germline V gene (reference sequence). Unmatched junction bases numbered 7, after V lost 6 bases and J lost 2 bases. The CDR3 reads CASRGDYSPYNEQFF. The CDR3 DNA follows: TGTGCCAGCAGGGGGGACTACTCACCCTACAATGAGCAGTTCTTC.

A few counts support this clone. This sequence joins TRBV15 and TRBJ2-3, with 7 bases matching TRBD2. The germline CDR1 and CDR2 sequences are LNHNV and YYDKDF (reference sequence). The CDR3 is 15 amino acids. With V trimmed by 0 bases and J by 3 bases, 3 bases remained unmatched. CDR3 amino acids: CATSRDAGATDTQYF. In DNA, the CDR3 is TGTGCCACCAGCAGAGATGCGGGAGCGACAGATACGCAGTATTTT. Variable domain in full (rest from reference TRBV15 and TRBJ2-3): DAMVIQNPRYQVTQFGKPVTLSCSQTLNHNVMYWYQQKSSQAPKLLFHYYDKDFNNEADTPDNFQSRRPNTSFCFLDIRSPGLGDTAMYLCATSRDAGATDTQYFGPGTRLTVL.

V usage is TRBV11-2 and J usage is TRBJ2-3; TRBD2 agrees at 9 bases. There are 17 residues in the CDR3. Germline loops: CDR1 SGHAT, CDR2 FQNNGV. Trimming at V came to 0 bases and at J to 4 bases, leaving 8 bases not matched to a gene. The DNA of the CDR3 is TGTGCCAGCAGCTTAGAGGCTAGCGGGATCTTTGCAGATACGCAGTATTTT. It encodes CASSLEASGIFADTQYF.

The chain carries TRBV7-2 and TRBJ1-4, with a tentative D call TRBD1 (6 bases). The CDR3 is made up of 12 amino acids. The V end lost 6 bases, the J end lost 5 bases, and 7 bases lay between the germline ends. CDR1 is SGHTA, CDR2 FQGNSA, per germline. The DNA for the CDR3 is TGTGCCAGCAGACAGGGAAATGAAAAACTGTTTTTT. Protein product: CASRQGNEKLFF.

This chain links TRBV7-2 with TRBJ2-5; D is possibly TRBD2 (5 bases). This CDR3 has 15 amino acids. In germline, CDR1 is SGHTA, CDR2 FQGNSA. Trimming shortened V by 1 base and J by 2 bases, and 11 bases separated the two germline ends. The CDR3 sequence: CASSLVAPPQETQYF. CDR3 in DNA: TGTGCCAGCAGCTTAGTAGCGCCACCTCAAGAGACCCAGTACTTC.

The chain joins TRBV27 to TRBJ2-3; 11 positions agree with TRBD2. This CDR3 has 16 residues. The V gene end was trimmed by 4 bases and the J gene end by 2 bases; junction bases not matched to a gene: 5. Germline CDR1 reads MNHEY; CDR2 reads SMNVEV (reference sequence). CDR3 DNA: TGTGCCAGCAGTTCGATAGCGGGAGGGTCCACAGATACGCAGTATTTT. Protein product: CASSSIAGGSTDTQYF.

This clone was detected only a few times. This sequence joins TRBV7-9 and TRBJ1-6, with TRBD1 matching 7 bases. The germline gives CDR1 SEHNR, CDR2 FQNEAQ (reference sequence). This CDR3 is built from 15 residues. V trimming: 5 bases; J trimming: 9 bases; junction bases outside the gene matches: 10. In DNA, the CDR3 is TGTGCCAGCAGCCCACCAGGACAGGATCGTTCACCCCTCCACTTT. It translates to CASSPPGQDRSPLHF.

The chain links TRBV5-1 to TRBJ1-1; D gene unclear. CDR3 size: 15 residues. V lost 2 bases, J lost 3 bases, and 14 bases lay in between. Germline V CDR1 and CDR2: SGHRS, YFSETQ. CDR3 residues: CASSLRATEDTEAFF. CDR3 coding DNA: TGCGCCAGCAGCTTAAGGGCTACGGAGGACACTGAAGCTTTCTTT.